The 17 T cell receptor beta chains given below trace back to one sample, sequenced in a study of cytomegalovirus exposure and HLA in healthy donors. PCR involved 60 Vbeta and 13 Jbeta primers. Libraries were prepared by immunoSEQ multiplex PCR; TCRdb keeps only in-frame clonotypes and omits some of them. The sample shows 150,000 to 200,000 clones, just over 75% of them seen only once. Sequenced input: PBMCs. All receptors derive from a woman aged 25-40 years in good health and CMV-seropositive.

The chain has TRBV30 and TRBJ1-1; 7 bases map to TRBD1. Germline CDR1 is GTSNPN and CDR2 is SVGIG (reference sequence). This CDR3 has 15 residues. Trimming at V came to 0 bases and at J to 1 base, leaving 5 bases not matched to a gene. The DNA for the CDR3 is TGTGCCTGGAGTGTATGGGACAGATGGAACACTGAAGCTTTCTTT. It is translated as CAWSVWDRWNTEAFF.

The chain joins TRBV10-3 to TRBJ1-1; possibly TRBD1 for D (5 bases). The CDR3 totals 15 residues. V was shortened by 10 bases and J by 4 bases, with 22 bases between the two germline ends. The germline CDR1 and CDR2 sequences are ENHRY and SYGVKD. The CDR3, as DNA: TGTGCCACCCTCCCTGGGGCAGGCGGGAGCACTGAAGCTTTCTTT. It yields the protein CATLPGAGGSTEAFF.

This chain links TRBV19 with TRBJ1-5; 9 bases map to TRBD1. V was pared by 5 bases and J by 1 base, with 3 bases of the junction left unmatched. This CDR3 is 15 amino acids long. Per the germline V gene, CDR1 is LNHDA and CDR2 is SQIVND (reference sequence). This chain's CDR3 is CASSWGTGSNQPQHF. CDR3 nucleotides: TGTGCCAGTAGTTGGGGGACAGGGAGCAATCAGCCCCAGCATTTT.

This chain connects TRBV28 to TRBJ2-2, with TRBD1 matching over 8 bases. Germline CDR1 MDHEN, CDR2 SYDVKM. The CDR3 runs to 17 residues. Trimming took 2 bases from V and 5 from J; bases not matched to a gene: 10. CDR3 DNA: TGTGCCAGCAGTTTAGGACAGGGAATTCGGGGTACCGGGGAGCTGTTTTTT. The encoded protein is CASSLGQGIRGTGELFF.

Remarks on this clone: The identical CDR3 is also encoded by other nucleotide sequences in the sample. The chain has TRBV4-1 and TRBJ2-7, with a tentative D call TRBD1 (6 bases). The germline V gene has CDR1 MGHRA and CDR2 YSYEKL. CDR3 size: 13 residues. V was cut by 4 bases and J by 4 bases, with 11 bases left in between. DNA for the CDR3: TGCGCCAGCAGCCTTACAGGGTCGTACGAGCAGTACTTC. It translates to CASSLTGSYEQYF.

J is TRBJ2-7 and V is TRBV27; D remains unclear. V was pared by 6 bases and J by 2 bases, with 11 bases between. This CDR3 has 13 residues. Germline V gene data show CDR1 as MNHEY and CDR2 as SMNVEV (reference sequence). The CDR3 here is CASSNNAPYEQYF. The CDR3 nucleotides read TGTGCCAGCAGCAACAACGCACCCTACGAGCAGTACTTC.

This clone was seen a few times. The CDR3 sequence: CATAGGNNQPQHF. Here the CDR3 DNA reads TGTGCCACTGCGGGAGGGAACAATCAGCCCCAGCATTTT. V gene TRBV25-1 combines with J gene TRBJ1-5; D gene ambiguous. Germline loops: CDR1 MGHDK, CDR2 SYGVNS. CDR3 size: 13 residues. Deletions cut 10 bases from V and 3 bases from J, with 13 bases between.

In its sample, this clone was seen a few times. The rearrangement links TRBV5-1 to TRBJ2-5; possibly TRBD2 for D (5 bases). Judging by the DNA end, TRBJ2-7 fits better; the J call may be wrong. Germline V lookup: CDR1 SGHRS, CDR2 YFSETQ. The CDR3 contains 13 residues. In DNA, the CDR3 is TGCGCCAGCAGTGACTATCTCACCTACGAGCAGTACTTC. Translating gives CASSDYLTYEQYF.

The gene calls are TRBV9 and TRBJ1-4; D call uncertain. V was trimmed by 0 bases and J by 8 bases, leaving 11 bases between them. The CDR3 length is 14 residues. Germline assignment: CDR1 SGDLS and CDR2 YYNGEE. CDR3 nucleotide sequence: TGTGCCAGCAGCGTAGCCGGGGAGGAAGAAAAACTGTTTTTT. Translating gives CASSVAGEEEKLFF.

The chain has TRBV15 and TRBJ1-1; D ambiguous. This CDR3 is 14 amino acids long. Germline V gives CDR1 LNHNV, CDR2 YYDKDF (reference sequence). Trimming left V 7 bases short and J 1 base short, with 13 bases between. CDR3 residues: CATIPRQKNTEAFF. CDR3 DNA: TGTGCCACCATACCTCGTCAGAAGAACACTGAAGCTTTCTTT.

J is TRBJ2-7 and V is TRBV10-3; 10 bases match TRBD1. The J segment lost 4 bases and the V segment lost 8 bases, leaving 5 bases of the junction unmatched. This CDR3 contains 13 residues. Germline V gene data show CDR1 as ENHRY and CDR2 as SYGVKD. CDR3 protein: CAISEGQGYEQYF. CDR3 nucleotide sequence: TGTGCCATCTCAGAGGGACAGGGGTACGAGCAGTACTTC.

A remark on this clone: Other DNA variants within this sample encode the same CDR3. This rearrangement joins TRBV28 to TRBJ1-5, with a tentative D call TRBD1 (6 bases). CDR1 is MDHEN, CDR2 SYDVKM, per germline. Deletions cut 5 bases from V and 3 bases from J, with 11 bases between. This CDR3 has 14 amino acids. The DNA of the CDR3 is TGTGCCAGCAGTACACAGGGTTTCAATCAGCCCCAGCATTTT. Protein: CASSTQGFNQPQHF.

The chain couples TRBV2 to TRBJ1-2; D gene ambiguous. V gave up 8 bases and J gave up 1 base, with 11 bases separating them. The CDR3 is made up of 13 amino acids. Germline assignment: CDR1 SNHLY and CDR2 FYNNEI. The CDR3 coding sequence is TGTGCCAGCTCTCCAGGTTATAACTATGGCTACACCTTC. Translated: CASSPGYNYGYTF.

V usage is TRBV11-2 and J usage is TRBJ2-7; TRBD1 matches at 10 bases. Per the germline V gene, CDR1 is SGHAT and CDR2 is FQNNGV. After removal of 1 base from V and 4 bases from J, the junction contained 4 bases not matched to a gene. The CDR3 sequence is 15 residues long. In DNA, the CDR3 is TGTGCCAGCAGCTTAGGACAGGGGGCTCCTTACGAGCAGTACTTC. It encodes CASSLGQGAPYEQYF.

This clone turned up a few times. The chain is built from TRBV6-7 and TRBJ2-4, with 7 nucleotides matching TRBD1. TRBV6-7 qualifies as an ORF whose function is uncertain. The CDR3 has 14 residues. V lost 4 bases to trimming and J lost 15 bases; unmatched junction nucleotides: 15. The DNA for the CDR3 is TGTGCCAGCAGTTTGACGGCCCAGAGGGGGCTGGGGTACTTC. This translates into CASSLTAQRGLGYF.

The chain joins TRBV5-1 to TRBJ2-5, with 9 bases identical to TRBD1. Germline V gene data show CDR1 as SGHRS and CDR2 as YFSETQ. This CDR3 comprises 14 residues. Trimming removed 4 bases from V and 5 bases from J; junction bases left unmatched: 6. The DNA of the CDR3 is TGCGCCAGCAGCCCGGACAGGGGCATTGAGACCCAGTACTTC. Its translation: CASSPDRGIETQYF. The complete variable domain, with remaining parts taken from reference TRBV5-1 and TRBJ2-5, reads KAGVTQTPRYLIKTRGQQVTLSCSPISGHRSVSWYQQTPGQGLQFLFEYFSETQRNKGNFPGRFSGRQFSNSRSEMNVSTLELGDSALYLCASSPDRGIETQYFGPGTRLLVL.

The V and J genes are TRBV5-1 and TRBJ2-3; D is possibly TRBD2 (6 bases). Germline V lookup: CDR1 SGHRS, CDR2 YFSETQ. The CDR3 runs 15 residues. The germline V and J ends were trimmed by 4 bases and 6 bases, with 18 bases remaining between them. For the CDR3, the DNA is TGCGCCAGCAGCCTGGGGACTCCCAACATGGATACGCAGTATTTT. As protein: CASSLGTPNMDTQYF.